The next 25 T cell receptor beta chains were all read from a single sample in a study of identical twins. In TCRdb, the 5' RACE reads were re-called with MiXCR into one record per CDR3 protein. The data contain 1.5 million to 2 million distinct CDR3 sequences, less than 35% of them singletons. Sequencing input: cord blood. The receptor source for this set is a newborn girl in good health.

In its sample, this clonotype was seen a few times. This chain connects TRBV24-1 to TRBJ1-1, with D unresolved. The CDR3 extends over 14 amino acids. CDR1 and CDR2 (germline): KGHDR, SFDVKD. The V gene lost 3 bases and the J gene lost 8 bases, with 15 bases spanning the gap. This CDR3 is CATSDASSDGEAFF. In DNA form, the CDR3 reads TGTGCCACCAGTGATGCGTCCAGTGACGGAGAAGCTTTCTTT.

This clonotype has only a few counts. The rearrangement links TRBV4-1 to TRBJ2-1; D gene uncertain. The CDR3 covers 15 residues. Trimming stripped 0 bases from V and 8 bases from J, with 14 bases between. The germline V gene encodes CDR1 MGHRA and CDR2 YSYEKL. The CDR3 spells CASSQDKAAQDEQFF. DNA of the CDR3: TGCGCCAGCAGCCAAGATAAGGCGGCTCAAGATGAGCAGTTCTTC.

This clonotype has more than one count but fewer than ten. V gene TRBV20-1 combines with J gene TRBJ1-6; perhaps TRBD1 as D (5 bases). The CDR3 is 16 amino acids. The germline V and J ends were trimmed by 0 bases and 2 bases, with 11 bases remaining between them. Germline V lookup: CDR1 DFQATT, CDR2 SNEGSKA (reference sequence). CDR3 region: CSARDQYRPYNSPLHF. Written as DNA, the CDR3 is TGCAGTGCTAGAGATCAGTACAGGCCCTATAATTCACCCCTCCACTTT.

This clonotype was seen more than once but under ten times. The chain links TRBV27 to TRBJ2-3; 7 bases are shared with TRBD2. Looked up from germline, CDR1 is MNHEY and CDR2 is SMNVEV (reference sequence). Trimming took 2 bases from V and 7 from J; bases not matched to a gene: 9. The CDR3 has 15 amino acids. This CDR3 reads CASSLGGLSRYTQYF. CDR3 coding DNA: TGTGCCAGCAGTTTAGGGGGACTATCCAGGTATACGCAGTATTTT.

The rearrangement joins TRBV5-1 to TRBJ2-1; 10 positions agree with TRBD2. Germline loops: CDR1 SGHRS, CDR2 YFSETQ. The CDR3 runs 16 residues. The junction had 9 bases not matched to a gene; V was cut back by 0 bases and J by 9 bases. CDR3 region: CASSLVVWASGGEQFF. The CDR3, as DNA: TGCGCCAGCAGCTTGGTCGTTTGGGCTAGCGGGGGTGAGCAGTTCTTC.

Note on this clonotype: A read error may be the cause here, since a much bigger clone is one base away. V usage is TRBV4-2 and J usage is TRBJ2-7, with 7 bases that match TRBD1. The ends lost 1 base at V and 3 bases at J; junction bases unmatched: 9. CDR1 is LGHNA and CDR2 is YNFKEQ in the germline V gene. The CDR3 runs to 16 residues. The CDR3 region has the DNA TGTGCCAGCAGCCAAGCCAGGGACAGTGGAATCTACGAGCAGTACTTC. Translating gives CASSQARDSGIYEQYF.

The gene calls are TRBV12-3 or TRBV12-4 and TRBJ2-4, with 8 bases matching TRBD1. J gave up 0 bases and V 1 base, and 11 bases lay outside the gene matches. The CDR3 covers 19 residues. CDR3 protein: CASSLGGRGLILAKNIQYF. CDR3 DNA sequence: TGTGCCAGCAGTTTAGGCGGCAGGGGGCTTATACTAGCCAAAAACATTCAGTACTTC.

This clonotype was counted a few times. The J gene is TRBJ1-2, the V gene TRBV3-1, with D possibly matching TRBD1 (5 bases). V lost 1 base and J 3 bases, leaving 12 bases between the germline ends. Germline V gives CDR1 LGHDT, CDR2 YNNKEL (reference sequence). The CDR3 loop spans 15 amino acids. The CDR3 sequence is CASSQASGIYYGYTF. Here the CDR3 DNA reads TGTGCCAGCAGCCAAGCCTCAGGGATCTACTATGGCTACACCTTC.

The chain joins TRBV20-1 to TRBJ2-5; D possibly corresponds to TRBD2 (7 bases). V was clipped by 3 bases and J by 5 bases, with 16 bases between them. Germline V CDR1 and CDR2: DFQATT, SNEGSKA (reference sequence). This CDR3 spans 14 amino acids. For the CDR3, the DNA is TGCAGTGCTAGGTCCTGGGGGGGCGGGGAGACCCAGTACTTC. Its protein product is CSARSWGGGETQYF.

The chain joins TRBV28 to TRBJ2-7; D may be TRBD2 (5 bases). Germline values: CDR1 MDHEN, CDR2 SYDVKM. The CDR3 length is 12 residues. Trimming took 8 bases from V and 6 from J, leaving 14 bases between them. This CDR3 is CASGRGLLEQYF. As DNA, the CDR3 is TGTGCCAGCGGACGGGGTTTACTCGAGCAGTACTTC.

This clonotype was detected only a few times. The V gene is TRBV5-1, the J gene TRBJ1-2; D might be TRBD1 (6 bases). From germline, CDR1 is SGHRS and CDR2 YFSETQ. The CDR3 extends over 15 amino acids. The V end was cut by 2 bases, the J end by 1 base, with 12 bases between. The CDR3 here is CASSFTGRFNYGYTF. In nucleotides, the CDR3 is TGCGCCAGCAGCTTCACAGGGAGGTTTAACTATGGCTACACCTTC. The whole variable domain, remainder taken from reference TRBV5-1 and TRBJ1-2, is KAGVTQTPRYLIKTRGQQVTLSCSPISGHRSVSWYQQTPGQGLQFLFEYFSETQRNKGNFPGRFSGRQFSNSRSEMNVSTLELGDSALYLCASSFTGRFNYGYTFGSGTRLTVV.

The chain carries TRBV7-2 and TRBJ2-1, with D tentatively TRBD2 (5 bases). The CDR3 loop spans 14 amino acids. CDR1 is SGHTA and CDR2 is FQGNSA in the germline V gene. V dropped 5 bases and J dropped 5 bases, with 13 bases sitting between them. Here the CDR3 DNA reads TGTGCCAGCAGCGTATCAGAGGGAAACAATGAGCAGTTCTTC. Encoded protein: CASSVSEGNNEQFF.

The CDR3, as DNA: TGTGCCAGCTCACCATTTGACAGGGTCAGCAATCAGCCCCAGCATTTT. This codes for CASSPFDRVSNQPQHF. J is TRBJ1-5 and V is TRBV18, with TRBD1 identical over 7 bases. The CDR3 sequence is 16 residues long. CDR1 and CDR2 (germline): KGHSH, LQKENI. V was clipped by 2 bases and J by 1 base; unmatched bases: 5.

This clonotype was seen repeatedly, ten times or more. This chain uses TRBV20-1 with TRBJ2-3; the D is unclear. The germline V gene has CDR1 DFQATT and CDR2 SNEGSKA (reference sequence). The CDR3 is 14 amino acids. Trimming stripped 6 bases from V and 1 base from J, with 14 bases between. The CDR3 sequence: CSACQPSRTDTQYF. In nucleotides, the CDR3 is TGCAGTGCATGTCAGCCCTCCCGCACAGATACGCAGTATTTT.

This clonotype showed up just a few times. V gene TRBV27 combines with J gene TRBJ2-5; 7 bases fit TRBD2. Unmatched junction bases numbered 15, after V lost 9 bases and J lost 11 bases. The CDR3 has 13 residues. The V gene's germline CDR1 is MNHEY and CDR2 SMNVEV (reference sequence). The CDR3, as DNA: TGTGCCAGTCGGACTAGGGGAGATCGGATGCAGTACTTC. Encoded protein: CASRTRGDRMQYF.

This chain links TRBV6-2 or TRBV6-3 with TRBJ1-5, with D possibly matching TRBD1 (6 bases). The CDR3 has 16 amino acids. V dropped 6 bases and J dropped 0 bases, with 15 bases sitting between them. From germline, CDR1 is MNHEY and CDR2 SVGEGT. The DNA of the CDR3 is TGTGCCAGCAGACCGGGACATGGCTATAGCAATCAGCCCCAGCATTTT. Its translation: CASRPGHGYSNQPQHF.

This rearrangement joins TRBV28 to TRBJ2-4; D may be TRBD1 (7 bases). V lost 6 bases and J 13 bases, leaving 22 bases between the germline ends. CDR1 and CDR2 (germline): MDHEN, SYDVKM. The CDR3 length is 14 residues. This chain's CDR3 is CASRGGQATTRQYF. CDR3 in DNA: TGTGCCAGCAGGGGAGGACAGGCTACTACGAGGCAGTACTTC.

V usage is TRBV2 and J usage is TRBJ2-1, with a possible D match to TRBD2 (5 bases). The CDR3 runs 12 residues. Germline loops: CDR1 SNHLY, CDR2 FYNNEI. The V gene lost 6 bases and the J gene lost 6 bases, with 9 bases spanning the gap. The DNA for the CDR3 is TGTGCCAGCAGGAGTGAGGGCAATGAGCAGTTCTTC. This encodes CASRSEGNEQFF. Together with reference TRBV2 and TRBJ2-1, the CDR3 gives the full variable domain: EPEVTQTPSHQVTQMGQEVILRCVPISNHLYFYWYRQILGQKVEFLVSFYNNEISEKSEIFDDQFSVERPDGSNFTLKIRSTKLEDSAMYFCASRSEGNEQFFGPGTRLTVL.

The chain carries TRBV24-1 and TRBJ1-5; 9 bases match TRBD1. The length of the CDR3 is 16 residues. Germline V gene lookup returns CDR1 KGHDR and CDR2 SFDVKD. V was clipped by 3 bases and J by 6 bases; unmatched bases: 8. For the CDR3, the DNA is TGTGCCACCAGTGATGAGGGACAGGGACCCAGTCAGCCCCAGCATTTT. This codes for CATSDEGQGPSQPQHF.

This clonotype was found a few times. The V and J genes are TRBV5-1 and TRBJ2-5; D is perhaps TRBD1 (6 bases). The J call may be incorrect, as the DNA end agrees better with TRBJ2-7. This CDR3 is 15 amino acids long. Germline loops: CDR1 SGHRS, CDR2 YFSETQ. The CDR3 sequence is CASSPTRDITYEQYF. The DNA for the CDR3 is TGCGCCAGCAGCCCAACAAGGGACATTACCTACGAGCAGTACTTC.

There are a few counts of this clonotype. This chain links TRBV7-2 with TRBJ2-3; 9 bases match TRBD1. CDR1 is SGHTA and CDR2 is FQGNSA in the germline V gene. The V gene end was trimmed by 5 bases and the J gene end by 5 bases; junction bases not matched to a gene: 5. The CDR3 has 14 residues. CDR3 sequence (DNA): TGTGCCAGCAGCGCGGGACAGGGTCGAGATACGCAGTATTTT. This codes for CASSAGQGRDTQYF.

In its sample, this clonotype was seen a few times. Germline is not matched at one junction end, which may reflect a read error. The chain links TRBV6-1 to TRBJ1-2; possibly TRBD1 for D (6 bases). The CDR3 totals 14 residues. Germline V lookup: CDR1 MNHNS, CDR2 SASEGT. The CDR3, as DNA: TGTGCCAGCGGTGAGCCAGGGGAGAGGAATGGCTACACCTTC. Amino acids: CASGEPGERNGYTF.

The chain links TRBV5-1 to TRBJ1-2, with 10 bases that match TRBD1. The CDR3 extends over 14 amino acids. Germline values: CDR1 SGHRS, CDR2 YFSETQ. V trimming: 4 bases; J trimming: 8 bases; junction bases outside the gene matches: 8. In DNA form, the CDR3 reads TGCGCCAGCAGCCCCACCGGGACAGGGGACGGCTACACCTTC. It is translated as CASSPTGTGDGYTF.

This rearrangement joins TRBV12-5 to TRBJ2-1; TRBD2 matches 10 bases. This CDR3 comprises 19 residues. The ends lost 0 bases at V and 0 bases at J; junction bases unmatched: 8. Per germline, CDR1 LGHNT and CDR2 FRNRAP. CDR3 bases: TGTGCTAGTGGTTTGGTACTCGGGACTAGCGCCAGCTCCTACAATGAGCAGTTCTTC. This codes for CASGLVLGTSASSYNEQFF.

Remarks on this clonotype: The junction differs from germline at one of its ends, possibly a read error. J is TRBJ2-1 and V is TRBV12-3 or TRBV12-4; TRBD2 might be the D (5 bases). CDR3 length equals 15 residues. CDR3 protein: CASSFLSGSYNGQFF. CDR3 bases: TGTGCCAGCAGTTTTTTGAGCGGCTCCTACAATGGGCAGTTCTTC.